The T cell receptor beta chain described here comes from a study of cytomegalovirus exposure and HLA in healthy donors. Study-level background: Prior work identified more than 90 million unique TCR beta sequences in about 179 million T cells.

The CDR3 extends over 20 amino acids. Germline V CDR1 and CDR2: KGHSH, LQKENI. V lost 2 bases to trimming and J lost 0 bases; unmatched junction nucleotides: 13. This PCR relied on a set of 60 Vbeta primers and 13 Jbeta primers. The assay was immunoSEQ multiplex PCR, and TCRdb's table has in-frame clones only and misses some. The table includes some 90,000 clones, approximately 72% detected once. A remark on this clone: Its antigen is unknown.

Overall study findings and caveats: What TCR beta sequences reportedly achieved was accurate prediction of HLA-A and HLA-B alleles in most subjects. Presence/absence analysis assumed near-uniform sequencing depth across donors. According to the study, some 160 TCR beta chains were cytomegalovirus-associated.

This TCR came from a female donor in good health and CMV-seropositive. The chain has TRBV18 and TRBJ2-3; TRBD2 matches 11 bases. The sample consisted of PBMCs. CDR3 sequence: CASSPNGQTSGRGSTDTQYF. CDR3 nucleotide sequence: TGTGCCAGCTCACCAAACGGACAAACTAGCGGGAGAGGAAGCACAGATACGCAGTATTTT.